Sequencing of this T cell receptor beta chain was carried out in a study of T-cell memory formation after mild COVID-19. A single record per CDR3 protein comes from TCRdb applying MiXCR to the 5' RACE reads. The data show some 350,000 distinct CDR3 sequences, about 16% seen once. This receptor was obtained from a man between 18 and 29 years old who had mild COVID-19 (a few samples of this study predate the infection). Cell type and time point are not known. The sample comprised PBMCs or a T cell subset sorted from them (not recorded which).

The CDR3 spells CAIRDSTDTQYF. DNA for the CDR3: TGTGCCATACGGGACAGCACAGATACGCAGTATTTT. The rearrangement joins TRBV10-3 to TRBJ2-3, with D tentatively TRBD1 or TRBD2 (5 bases each). Germline V gene sequence: CDR1 ENHRY, CDR2 SYGVKD. Trimming took 9 bases from V and 0 from J, leaving 7 bases between them. CDR3 length: 12 residues.